The next 21 T cell receptor beta chains were all read from a single sample in a study of T cell responses to AZD1222 COVID-19 vaccine. Sequencing used immunoSEQ multiplex PCR; TCRdb keeps in-frame clones, though not all of them. Among 46,000 or so clones, 90% were seen once, and the ten largest hold 37%. This specimen consisted of peripheral blood, obtained 28 days after the second AZD1222 dose. The source of these receptors is an adult who received the AZD1222 COVID-19 vaccine.

This chain connects TRBV6-1 to TRBJ1-6; 9 bases map to TRBD1. The CDR3 loop spans 17 amino acids. The V and J ends lost 2 bases and 10 bases, in that order; junction bases with no gene match: 12. Germline lookup yields CDR1 MNHNS and CDR2 SASEGT. CDR3 amino acids: CASSEMPPGQGSSPLHF. The CDR3 coding sequence is TGTGCCAGCAGTGAAATGCCCCCGGGACAGGGTTCGTCACCCCTCCACTTT.

In its sample, this clone was seen a few times. The chain carries TRBV11-2 and TRBJ1-5, with D perhaps matching TRBD1 (5 bases). Germline V gene lookup returns CDR1 SGHAT and CDR2 FQNNGV. Trimming stripped 4 bases from V and 7 bases from J, with 26 bases between. This CDR3 is 18 amino acids long. The CDR3 is CASSSNPTLAGRGQPQHF. DNA for the CDR3: TGTGCCAGCAGCTCCAACCCCACTTTGGCCGGGCGGGGGCAGCCCCAGCATTTT.

The chain links TRBV19 to TRBJ1-1, with unresolved D. Germline V gene data show CDR1 as LNHDA and CDR2 as SQIVND (reference sequence). V lost 3 bases, J lost 4 bases, and 9 bases lay in between. The CDR3 is 13 amino acids. CDR3 protein: CASSMSASTEAFF. The CDR3 nucleotides read TGTGCCAGTAGTATGAGTGCTTCCACTGAAGCTTTCTTT.

This clone was picked up one time. The rearrangement links TRBV19 to TRBJ1-1, with unresolved D. Trimming stripped 3 bases from V and 5 bases from J, with 10 bases between. Germline-derived CDR1 and CDR2 are LNHDA and SQIVND (reference sequence). This CDR3 has 13 amino acids. The CDR3 DNA reads TGTGCCAGTAGTATCTCCATAACGACTGAAGCTTTCTTT. Translating it yields CASSISITTEAFF. The whole variable domain, remainder taken from reference TRBV19 and TRBJ1-1, is DGGITQSPKYLFRKEGQNVTLSCEQNLNHDAMYWYRQDPGQGLRLIYYSQIVNDFQKGDIAEGYSVSREKKESFPLTVTSAQKNPTAFYLCASSISITTEAFFGQGTRLTVV.

In DNA form, the CDR3 reads TGTGCCAGCTCACCGCAGGGTATCATTCCCCAGCATTTT. This codes for CASSPQGIIPQHF. The chain combines TRBV18 with TRBJ1-5; a possible D gene is TRBD1 (5 bases). Trimming removed 3 bases from V and 10 bases from J, with 13 bases in between. The germline V gene encodes CDR1 KGHSH and CDR2 LQKENI. There are 13 residues in the CDR3.

The gene calls are TRBV5-8 and TRBJ1-5; TRBD1 matches 7 bases. This CDR3 spans 15 amino acids. J lost 5 bases, V lost 4 bases, and 9 bases had no gene match. Germline V lookup: CDR1 SGHTS, CDR2 YDEGEE. The CDR3 protein is CASSNSDRADQPQHF. Here the CDR3 DNA reads TGTGCCAGCAGCAACAGCGACAGGGCGGATCAGCCCCAGCATTTT.

The chain is built from TRBV28 and TRBJ1-2, with D maybe TRBD1 (6 bases). Germline V gene lookup returns CDR1 MDHEN and CDR2 SYDVKM. V gave up 6 bases and J gave up 8 bases, with 16 bases separating them. The CDR3 loop spans 13 amino acids. The CDR3 coding sequence is TGTGCCAGCAGCCCCGGGGGCGAGCGGGGCTACACCTTC. It specifies CASSPGGERGYTF.

The chain links TRBV7-9 to TRBJ2-7, with D possibly being TRBD1 or TRBD2 (7 bases each). Germline-derived CDR1 and CDR2 are SEHNR and FQNEAQ (reference sequence). The CDR3 runs 15 residues. V lost 3 bases and J lost 0, with 12 bases in between. CDR3 loop: CASSFQGGASYEQYF. The DNA for the CDR3 is TGTGCCAGCAGCTTCCAGGGGGGGGCCTCCTACGAGCAGTACTTC.

The rearrangement joins TRBV4-1 to TRBJ2-7, with 10 bases identical to TRBD2. Germline assignment: CDR1 MGHRA and CDR2 YSYEKL. The length of the CDR3 is 15 residues. V was pared by 4 bases and J by 1 base, with 4 bases of the junction left unmatched. CDR3 nucleotides: TGCGCCAGCAGCCCAGCGACTAGCGGGTCCTACGAGCAGTACTTC. Its translation: CASSPATSGSYEQYF.

The chain employs TRBV7-2 and TRBJ2-5; D is uncertain. The ends were cut back, 4 bases at V and 5 bases at J, with 14 bases in the middle. Germline CDR1 is SGHTA and CDR2 is FQGNSA. The CDR3 covers 14 residues. Here the CDR3 reads CASSSWSAWETQYF. The CDR3 DNA follows: TGTGCCAGCAGCTCCTGGAGCGCTTGGGAGACCCAGTACTTC.

In nucleotides, the CDR3 is TGTGCCTGGAGTGTAGGGACAGGGCTGAATCAGCCCCAGCATTTT. This codes for CAWSVGTGLNQPQHF. The chain links TRBV30 to TRBJ1-5; 9 nucleotides align to TRBD1. Per germline, CDR1 GTSNPN and CDR2 SVGIG (reference sequence). The V and J ends lost 0 bases and 4 bases, in that order; junction bases with no gene match: 4. The CDR3 is made up of 15 amino acids.

The chain joins TRBV18 to TRBJ2-1; 8 bases line up with TRBD2. V shed 6 bases and J 9 bases; nucleotides not matched to a gene: 13. The CDR3 totals 15 residues. Germline CDR1 is KGHSH and CDR2 is LQKENI. For the CDR3, the DNA is TGTGCCAGCTCCCATGGGGCCTCAGCGGGAGCTGAGCAGTTCTTC. It translates to CASSHGASAGAEQFF.

The chain joins TRBV6-1 to TRBJ2-5; 8 bases are shared with TRBD2. Germline trimming cut 3 bases from V and 7 bases from J; bases unmatched to any gene: 10. CDR1 is MNHNS, CDR2 SASEGT, per germline. CDR3 size: 15 residues. CDR3 in DNA: TGTGCCAGCAGTGACCTTTCGGGAGGGAGTCGGACCCAGTACTTC. Its protein product is CASSDLSGGSRTQYF.

The chain carries TRBV19 and TRBJ2-2; D might be TRBD2 (6 bases). This CDR3 is 13 amino acids long. CDR1 LNHDA and CDR2 SQIVND come from the germline V gene (reference sequence). Trimming took off 2 bases at V and 7 bases at J, with 8 bases between the two ends. This CDR3 is CASSILEGGELFF. In DNA form, the CDR3 reads TGTGCCAGTAGTATATTGGAGGGCGGGGAGCTGTTTTTT.

The V and J genes are TRBV19 and TRBJ2-7; TRBD1 agrees at 8 bases. Germline CDR1 is LNHDA and CDR2 is SQIVND (reference sequence). The CDR3 is 14 residues long. With 6 bases clipped from V and 2 bases from J, the junction kept 6 bases outside the gene matches. CDR3 protein: CASRGDRLTYEQYF. For the CDR3, the DNA is TGTGCCAGTAGGGGGGACAGGCTCACCTACGAGCAGTACTTC.

V and J are TRBV7-2 and TRBJ1-2; possibly TRBD1 for D (5 bases). V was cut by 0 bases and J by 5 bases, with 13 bases left in between. The germline V gene encodes CDR1 SGHTA and CDR2 FQGNSA. The CDR3 length is 15 residues. The CDR3 protein is CASSLAPRDVYGYTF. Here the CDR3 DNA reads TGTGCCAGCAGCTTAGCCCCACGGGACGTTTATGGCTACACCTTC.

The chain combines TRBV5-6 with TRBJ1-5; 7 bases are shared with TRBD1. This CDR3 contains 14 residues. The junction had 12 bases not matched to a gene; V was cut back by 5 bases and J by 10 bases. CDR1 SGHDT and CDR2 YYEEEE come from the germline V gene. The CDR3 loop reads CASSSRDSFYPQHF. CDR3 bases: TGTGCCAGCAGTTCCCGGGACAGTTTTTATCCCCAGCATTTT.

The chain links TRBV19 to TRBJ1-1; 10 nucleotides line up with TRBD1. CDR3 size: 13 residues. Looked up from germline, CDR1 is LNHDA and CDR2 is SQIVND (reference sequence). With 6 bases clipped from V and 10 bases from J, the junction kept 8 bases outside the gene matches. The CDR3 DNA sequence: TGTGCCAGTAGCTCGACAGGGGGCGGAGGAGCTTTCTTT. It yields the protein CASSSTGGGGAFF.

This clone was detected only once. This sequence joins TRBV6-1 and TRBJ2-7, with D hard to call. Germline V gene lookup returns CDR1 MNHNS and CDR2 SASEGT. V lost 0 bases and J 2 bases, leaving 11 bases between the germline ends. The CDR3 length is 15 residues. CDR3 bases: TGTGCCAGCAGTGAAGCGTCGGCAGGAACCTACGAGCAGTACTTC. Translated: CASSEASAGTYEQYF.

The chain links TRBV4-2 to TRBJ2-2; TRBD1 agrees at 10 bases. J lost 3 bases, V lost 3 bases, and 22 bases had no gene match. This CDR3 comprises 22 residues. Germline CDR1 and CDR2: LGHNA and YNFKEQ. The CDR3 DNA follows: TGTGCCAGCAGCCAGCCCCCATTGGGACAGGGGAGGACCGGGGGGGACACCGGGGAGCTGTTTTTT. This translates into CASSQPPLGQGRTGGDTGELFF.

The rearrangement uses TRBV7-2 and TRBJ1-4; D not resolved. The ends were cut back, 6 bases at V and 8 bases at J, with 13 bases in the middle. This CDR3 is built from 13 residues. Germline V gene lookup returns CDR1 SGHTA and CDR2 FQGNSA. CDR3 sequence reads: CASSFRREEKLFF. CDR3 nucleotide sequence: TGTGCCAGCAGTTTCAGGAGGGAAGAAAAACTGTTTTTT.